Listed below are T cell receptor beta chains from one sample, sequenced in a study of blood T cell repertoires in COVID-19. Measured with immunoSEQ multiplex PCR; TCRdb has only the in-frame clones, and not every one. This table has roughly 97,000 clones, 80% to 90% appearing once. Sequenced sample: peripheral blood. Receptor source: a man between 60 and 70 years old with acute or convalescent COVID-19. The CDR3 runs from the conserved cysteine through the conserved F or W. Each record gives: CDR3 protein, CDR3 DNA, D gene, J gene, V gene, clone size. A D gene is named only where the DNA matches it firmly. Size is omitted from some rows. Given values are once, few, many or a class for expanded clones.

CASSLMDRAYEQYF,TGCGCCAGCAGCTTGATGGACAGGGCCTACGAGCAGTACTTC,TRBD1,TRBJ2-7,TRBV5-1,-
CASSLTGDRGEQYF,TGTGCCAGCAGCTTAACGGGGGACAGGGGCGAGCAGTACTTC,TRBD1,TRBJ2-7,TRBV7-3,-
CASSYALAGGLSTDTQYF,TGTGCCAGCAGTTACGCACTAGCGGGGGGGCTTAGCACAGATACGCAGTATTTT,TRBD2,TRBJ2-3,TRBV6-2/TRBV6-3,-
CASKPGTSGRGQGYNEQFF,TGTGCCAGCAAACCCGGGACTAGCGGGAGAGGTCAGGGGTACAATGAGCAGTTCTTC,TRBD2,TRBJ2-1,TRBV27,-
CASSKTGGDNQPQHF,TGTGCCAGCTCAAAGACAGGGGGCGACAATCAGCCCCAGCATTTT,TRBD1,TRBJ1-5,TRBV18,-
CASSLRGFYEQYF,TGTGCCAGCAGCCTCAGGGGATTTTACGAGCAGTACTTC,-,TRBJ2-7,TRBV3-1/TRBV3-2,-
CASSMAVRLDGDEQYF,TGTGCCAGCAGCATGGCGGTCCGGCTAGACGGAGATGAGCAGTACTTC,-,TRBJ2-7,TRBV3-1/TRBV3-2,-
CASSQARTGKTEAFF,TGCGCCAGCAGCCAAGCTCGGACAGGGAAGACTGAAGCTTTCTTT,TRBD1,TRBJ1-1,TRBV4-1,once
CASSLGTGRSSYNEQFF,TGTGCCAGCAGCTTAGGTACAGGACGAAGCTCCTACAATGAGCAGTTCTTC,-,TRBJ2-1,TRBV7-9,-
CASSPRWGHGYTF,TGTGCCAGCAGCCCCCGTTGGGGGCATGGCTACACCTTC,-,TRBJ1-2,TRBV9,few
CASSPEPAGSEQYF,TGTGCCAGCTCACCAGAACCGGCAGGAAGCGAGCAGTACTTC,-,TRBJ2-7,TRBV18,-
CASSERDRLGHTEAFF,TGTGCCAGCAGTGAACGGGACAGGTTGGGTCACACTGAAGCTTTCTTT,TRBD1,TRBJ1-1,TRBV25-1,-
CASSLGAGVGETQYF,TGCGCCAGCAGCTTGGGGGCGGGGGTCGGAGAGACCCAGTACTTC,TRBD2,TRBJ2-5,TRBV5-1,-
CATSNWDSAYNEQFF,TGTGCCACCAGTAACTGGGACAGCGCCTACAATGAGCAGTTCTTC,TRBD1,TRBJ2-1,TRBV24-1,-
CASSQGRAVGTEAFF,TGTGCCAGCAGCCAGGGCAGGGCGGTTGGCACTGAAGCTTTCTTT,-,TRBJ1-1,TRBV11-3,few
CASSLVGSGGEETQYF,TGTGCCAGCAGCTTAGTAGGTAGCGGGGGGGAAGAGACCCAGTACTTC,TRBD2,TRBJ2-5,TRBV11-2,-
CASSSAGVEPEQYF,TGTGCCAGCAGTTCAGCGGGAGTAGAGCCCGAGCAGTACTTC,TRBD2,TRBJ2-7,TRBV27,-
CASSPTAGVQPQHF,TGTGCCAGCAGCCCCACAGCGGGAGTGCAGCCCCAGCATTTT,-,TRBJ1-5,TRBV3-1/TRBV3-2,-
CASSQSARGGTETQYF,TGTGCCAGCTCACAATCGGCGCGGGGGGGTACGGAGACCCAGTACTTC,TRBD2,TRBJ2-5,TRBV18,-
CASSYLRRMNTEAFF,TGTGCCAGCAGTTACTTGCGGAGAATGAACACTGAAGCTTTCTTT,-,TRBJ1-1,TRBV6-6,few